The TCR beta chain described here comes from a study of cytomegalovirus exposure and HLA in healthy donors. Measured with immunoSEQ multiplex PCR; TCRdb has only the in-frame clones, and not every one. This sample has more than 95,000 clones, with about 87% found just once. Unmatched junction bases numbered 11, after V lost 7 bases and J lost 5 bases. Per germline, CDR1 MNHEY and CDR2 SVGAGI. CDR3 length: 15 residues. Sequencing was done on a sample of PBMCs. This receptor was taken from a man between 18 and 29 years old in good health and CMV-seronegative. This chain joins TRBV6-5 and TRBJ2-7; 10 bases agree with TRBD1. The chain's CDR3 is CASTYAGQGEDEQYF. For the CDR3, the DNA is TGTGCCAGCACCTACGCCGGACAGGGGGAGGACGAGCAGTACTTC.